Shown below are 19 T cell receptor beta chains from a single sample sequenced in a study of beta chain features in type 1 diabetes (dated by TCRdb to 2017 to 2018). The full study reports these points: Type 1 diabetes patients showed a moderate but significant shortening of TCRB CDR3 length in all four CD4+ subsets.

Their recognized antigens are unknown. Libraries were made using the immunoSEQ multiplex PCR assay. The entire amount of isolated RNA was reverse transcribed using the High Capacity cDNA Reverse Transcription Kit, so the sequenced TCRB transcripts were expressed ones. TCRdb took this table from immuneACCESS and kept in-frame rearrangements with V and J called. Such tables lack part of the clones; where checked against another copy, unresolved V genes explain under half of the gap, and the rest is unexplained. In this sample the table shows 200,000 to 300,000 clones, around 9.9% of which occur a single time. The ten biggest clones cover about 0.018% of the sample. The sequenced sample consisted of naive CD4+ T cells from blood. Read against the paper, the sample's cell subset or site label means: true naive CD4+ T cells. All receptors derive from a man in his thirties or forties with type 1 diabetes.

J is TRBJ2-3 and V is TRBV7-3; D unclear. The CDR3 length is 13 residues. Germline V gives CDR1 SGHTA, CDR2 FQGTGA. Trimming cost V 3 bases and J 1 base, with 5 bases left between them. The chain's CDR3 is CASSFTGTDTQYF. CDR3 bases: TGTGCCAGCAGCTTTACGGGCACAGATACGCAGTATTTT.

This chain uses TRBV5-1 with TRBJ2-7; 8 bases match TRBD2. This CDR3 has 17 amino acids. Germline V gene sequence: CDR1 SGHRS, CDR2 YFSETQ. Trimming at V came to 5 bases and at J to 0 bases, leaving 13 bases not matched to a gene. This CDR3 is CASSSSGAAGGSYEQYF. DNA of the CDR3: TGCGCCAGCAGTTCCTCCGGGGCGGCGGGGGGCTCCTACGAGCAGTACTTC.

This clone was seen only a few times. This chain joins TRBV7-3 and TRBJ2-3; D is possibly TRBD2 (6 bases). CDR3 length: 13 amino acids. V was trimmed by 5 bases and J by 4 bases, leaving 10 bases between them. Looked up from germline, CDR1 is SGHTA and CDR2 is FQGTGA. For the CDR3, the DNA is TGTGCCAGCAGCGGAGGGAATTCAGATACGCAGTATTTT. It encodes CASSGGNSDTQYF.

V and J are TRBV2 and TRBJ2-7; D is ambiguous. The CDR3 has 13 amino acids. Germline CDR1 reads SNHLY; CDR2 reads FYNNEI. The V end was cut by 4 bases, the J end by 3 bases, with 10 bases between. CDR3 DNA: TGTGCCAGCAGTGCCAACTCCCTCTACGAGCAGTACTTC. This gives the protein CASSANSLYEQYF.

The sample holds a few counts of this clone. This chain connects TRBV9 to TRBJ2-5, with 10 bases identical to TRBD2. V shed 3 bases and J 4 bases; nucleotides not matched to a gene: 3. The CDR3 runs 14 residues. CDR1 and CDR2 (germline): SGDLS, YYNGEE. The CDR3 spells CASSEGLATETQYF. CDR3 bases: TGTGCCAGCAGCGAGGGACTAGCGACAGAGACCCAGTACTTC.

This clone was detected only a few times. V is TRBV6-6 and J is TRBJ2-5; 9 nucleotides agree with TRBD2. Losses at the gene ends were 6 bases for V and 3 bases for J; bases not matched to a gene: 11. Per germline, CDR1 MNHNY and CDR2 SVGAGI (reference sequence). CDR3 length: 16 residues. CDR3 loop: CASRKAGGGVEETQYF. The DNA of the CDR3 is TGTGCCAGCAGGAAAGCGGGGGGAGGGGTTGAAGAGACCCAGTACTTC.

The V gene is TRBV18, the J gene TRBJ1-1, with a weak D call TRBD1 (5 bases). The CDR3 length is 16 residues. The germline V gene has CDR1 KGHSH and CDR2 LQKENI. Trimming stripped 0 bases from V and 3 bases from J, with 14 bases between. The DNA for the CDR3 is TGTGCCAGCTCACCACCGCAGGGCTTCATGGACACTGAAGCTTTCTTT. Amino acid sequence: CASSPPQGFMDTEAFF.

The chain joins TRBV21-1 to TRBJ2-7; TRBD1 reflects the table's D call only, with no check against the DNA. TRBV21-1 is listed as a pseudogene. This CDR3 spans 12 amino acids. CDR3 sequence (DNA): TGTGCCAGCGGTACAGGGGAGTACGAGCAGTACTTC. Its protein product is CASGTGEYEQYF.

This clone appeared a few times. The CDR3 loop is CASSVSPTGELFF. CDR3 nucleotides: TGTGCCAGCAGCGTTAGCCCCACCGGGGAGCTGTTTTTT. The genes are TRBV9 and TRBJ2-2; D call uncertain. Germline V gene data show CDR1 as SGDLS and CDR2 as YYNGEE. The CDR3 is 13 residues long. Trimming left V 2 bases short and J 4 bases short, with 6 bases between.

This clone was observed a few times. The V gene is TRBV18, the J gene TRBJ2-5; the D gene is possibly TRBD2 (6 bases). Germline V CDR1 and CDR2: KGHSH, LQKENI. V lost 3 bases and J 4 bases, leaving 12 bases between the germline ends. CDR3 length: 14 residues. This CDR3 is CASSPRKEGETQYF. The CDR3 DNA sequence: TGTGCCAGCTCACCCCGTAAGGAGGGAGAGACCCAGTACTTC.

This chain uses TRBV5-4 with TRBJ2-7, with 7 bases that match TRBD1. The CDR3 extends over 14 amino acids. V shed 2 bases, J shed 1 base, and the junction held 3 bases outside the gene matches. CDR1 is SGHNT and CDR2 is YYREEE in the germline V gene (reference sequence). CDR3 amino acids: CASSFRQGSYEQYF. CDR3 DNA: TGTGCCAGCAGCTTCCGACAGGGTTCCTACGAGCAGTACTTC.

The rearrangement joins TRBV28 to TRBJ2-3; TRBD2 matches 7 bases. CDR3 size: 15 residues. CDR1 and CDR2 (germline): MDHEN, SYDVKM. V shed 1 base and J 1 base; nucleotides not matched to a gene: 2. CDR3 coding DNA: TGTGCCAGCAGTTTATTTGCGGGGGGCACAGATACGCAGTATTTT. Translating gives CASSLFAGGTDTQYF. The whole variable domain, remainder taken from reference TRBV28 and TRBJ2-3, is DVKVTQSSRYLVKRTGEKVFLECVQDMDHENMFWYRQDPGLGLRLIYFSYDVKMKEKGDIPEGYSVSREKKERFSLILESASTNQTSMYLCASSLFAGGTDTQYFGPGTRLTVL.

The V and J genes are TRBV5-1 and TRBJ1-5; D not certain. CDR3 length equals 12 residues. Germline CDR1 reads SGHRS; CDR2 reads YFSETQ. Trimming shortened V by 9 bases and J by 7 bases, and 14 bases separated the two germline ends. The CDR3 DNA follows: TGCGCCAACAACGCGGGGAGACAGCCCCAGCATTTT. Translated, it gives CANNAGRQPQHF.

V is TRBV29-1 and J is TRBJ1-4, with D possibly matching TRBD1 (6 bases). Per the germline V gene, CDR1 is SQVTM and CDR2 is ANQGSEA. Trimming took off 7 bases at V and 8 bases at J, with 14 bases between the two ends. The CDR3 is 12 residues long. The CDR3 DNA sequence: TGCAGCGCTAGACAGGTGGGGGAAAAACTGTTTTTT. Translated: CSARQVGEKLFF.

A few counts support this clone. V usage is TRBV11-2 and J usage is TRBJ2-5; 10 positions agree with TRBD1. This CDR3 contains 16 residues. V lost 1 base, J lost 5 bases, and 7 bases stayed unmatched. Germline assignment: CDR1 SGHAT and CDR2 FQNNGV. In nucleotides, the CDR3 is TGTGCCAGCAGCTTAGGGGCGGGACAGGGGAGGGAGACCCAGTACTTC. Its protein is CASSLGAGQGRETQYF.

The chain employs TRBV4-1 and TRBJ2-1; D is perhaps TRBD1 (5 bases). V gave up 4 bases and J gave up 8 bases, with 21 bases separating them. The CDR3 is made up of 16 amino acids. Per the germline V gene, CDR1 is MGHRA and CDR2 is YSYEKL. CDR3 amino acids: CASSLWGGGSSDEQFF. The CDR3 nucleotides are TGCGCCAGCAGCCTCTGGGGCGGCGGCAGCTCGGATGAGCAGTTCTTC.

A few counts support this clone. This sequence joins TRBV9 and TRBJ2-1; 16 bases agree with TRBD2. Germline CDR1 SGDLS, CDR2 YYNGEE. This CDR3 is 16 amino acids long. J gave up 5 bases and V 3 bases, and 2 bases lay outside the gene matches. In nucleotides, the CDR3 is TGTGCCAGCAGCGCCGGGACTAGCGGGGGGGACAATGAGCAGTTCTTC. It translates to CASSAGTSGGDNEQFF.

This clone was seen a few times. J is TRBJ1-1 and V is TRBV2; D not resolved. Germline V gene sequence: CDR1 SNHLY, CDR2 FYNNEI. This CDR3 contains 12 residues. The V and J ends lost 4 bases and 4 bases respectively, with 7 bases between them. The CDR3 DNA reads as TGTGCCAGCAGTGCGACGGGCACTGAAGCTTTCTTT. This sequence encodes CASSATGTEAFF.

The rearrangement uses TRBV18 and TRBJ1-1, with TRBD1 as a possible D gene (5 bases). The CDR3 runs 14 residues. Germline-derived CDR1 and CDR2 are KGHSH and LQKENI. V lost 1 base and J lost 0, with 6 bases in between. The CDR3 DNA follows: TGTGCCAGCTCACCACGGACAATGAACACTGAAGCTTTCTTT. Its translation: CASSPRTMNTEAFF.